This is a list of T cell receptor beta chains from one sample in a study of T cell repertoires in cytomegalovirus infection. Their specific antigens are unknown. TCRdb called the reads again in MiXCR, with one record for every CDR3 protein. The table has approximately 140,000 distinct CDR3 sequences, approximately 24% seen once. Sequencing was done on a sample of PBMCs, sequenced either directly or after in vitro stimulation (not recorded which). The receptors derive from a human donor in good health (CMV status not recorded). Some clones in this sample may be carry-over from other donors' samples. Each CDR3 is given with its conserved first and last residue.

>TRBV2|TRBJ2-7
CASSLAGGTKEQYF
>TRBV12-3/TRBV12-4|TRBJ2-2
CASRIGGSRAGELFF
>TRBV6-5|TRBJ2-3
CASSAGTPGDTQYF
>TRBV12-3/TRBV12-4|TRBJ2-1
CATRGIGVNEQFF
>TRBV6-2/TRBV6-3|TRBJ1-5
CASTHSNREAQPQHF
>TRBV7-2|TRBJ1-2
CASSLQKIPNYGYTF
>TRBV19|TRBJ2-1
CASTKRGSGSMDEQFF
>TRBV27|TRBJ1-4
CASSLKLHRSRLFF
>TRBV5-1|TRBJ2-3
CASSRTRGTDTQYF
>TRBV20-1|TRBJ2-7
CSASPPGLAGDHPYEQYF
>TRBV25-1|TRBJ2-1
CASSEYRGSGGNEQFF
>TRBV4-3|TRBJ1-2
CASSQARGILYGYTF
>TRBV7-2|TRBJ1-6
CATGTGNSPLHF
>TRBV6-5|TRBJ2-7
CASSPITGTYEQYF
>TRBV20-1|TRBJ2-1
CSAASGLSYNEQFF
>TRBV29-1|TRBJ2-1
CSVLEQNNEQFF
>TRBV27|TRBJ2-1
CASKGGGYNEQFF
>TRBV7-9|TRBJ2-1
CASSPTVLEQFF
>TRBV6-2/TRBV6-3|TRBJ2-2
CASSYQAHTGELFF
>TRBV3-1|TRBJ2-7
CASSQNSGRAPQYF
>TRBV5-1|TRBJ2-1
CASNSGQVYNEQFF
>TRBV7-2|TRBJ1-5
CASSPRTGEQPQHF
>TRBV6-1|TRBJ1-2
CASSPSRTGLRGYTF
>TRBV12-3/TRBV12-4|TRBJ1-4
CASSKDRVVELFF
>TRBV24-1|TRBJ2-3
CATSDPRARTDTQYF
>TRBV10-3|TRBJ2-3
CATGSETGGPDTQYF
>TRBV7-2|TRBJ2-1
CASSFTTDTPRRESSYNEQFF
>TRBV6-2/TRBV6-3|TRBJ2-1
CASSYSGNGGEQFF
>TRBV7-9|TRBJ2-7
CASSSTNTYEQYF
>TRBV28|TRBJ1-4
CASSSAIATNEKLFF
>TRBV7-9|TRBJ2-7
CASSGRDGPEQYF
>TRBV18|TRBJ1-1
CASSPGKENTEAFF
>TRBV7-2|TRBJ1-3
CASSSLDRAISGNTIYF
>TRBV7-9|TRBJ1-2
CASSLAGNYGYTF
>TRBV28|TRBJ2-3
CASSFPRLWDTQYF
>TRBV14|TRBJ2-1
CASSHETSGSPYNEQFF
>TRBV7-2|TRBJ1-2
CASSSRQAFYGYTF
>TRBV29-1|TRBJ2-4
CSVGGRTGEGKNIQYF
>TRBV19|TRBJ1-2
CASISFGQNYGYTF
>TRBV19|TRBJ2-2
CASSIWLAVANTGELFF
>TRBV13|TRBJ2-3
CASSIGLAGRTDTQYF
>TRBV7-9|TRBJ2-2
CASSPRTGGYTGELFF
>TRBV5-1|TRBJ2-5
CASSLATLQGAETQYF
>TRBV7-9|TRBJ2-2
CASSASKDRTGELFF
>TRBV4-3|TRBJ2-5
CASSQLITTSVAPETQYF
>TRBV12-3/TRBV12-4|TRBJ1-1
CASSDRWGAEAFF
>TRBV6-2/TRBV6-3|TRBJ2-5
CASRPGLPYWETQYF
>TRBV29-1|TRBJ2-1
CSVEGLAGASSSYNEQFF
>TRBV20-1|TRBJ1-3
CSAQRDRAPFGNTIYF
>TRBV5-1|TRBJ2-5
CASSLRTGSETQYF
>TRBV7-9|TRBJ1-6
CASSLVAGQGDSPLHF
>TRBV15|TRBJ1-5
CATSTDEGSNQPQHF
>TRBV29-1|TRBJ1-2
CSVEGTRERGYTF
>TRBV7-6|TRBJ2-1
CASSFFPPGSSYNEQFF
>TRBV7-9|TRBJ2-1
CASSPTARESGEQFF
>TRBV27|TRBJ2-5
CASSFYGRIQETQYF
>TRBV20-1|TRBJ2-6
CSARVGSSGANVLTF